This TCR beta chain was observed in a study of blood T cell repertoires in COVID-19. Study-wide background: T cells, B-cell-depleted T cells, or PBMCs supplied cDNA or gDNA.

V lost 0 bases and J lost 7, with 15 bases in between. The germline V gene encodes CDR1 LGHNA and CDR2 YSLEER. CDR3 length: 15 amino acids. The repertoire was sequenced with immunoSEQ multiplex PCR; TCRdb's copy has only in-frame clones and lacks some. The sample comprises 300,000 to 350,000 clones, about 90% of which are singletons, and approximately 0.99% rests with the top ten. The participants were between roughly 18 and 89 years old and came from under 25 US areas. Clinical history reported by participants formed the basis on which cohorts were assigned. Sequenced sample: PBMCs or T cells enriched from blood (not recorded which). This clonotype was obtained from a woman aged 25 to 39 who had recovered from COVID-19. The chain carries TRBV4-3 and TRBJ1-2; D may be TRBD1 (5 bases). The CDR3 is CASSQDRGRASGYTF. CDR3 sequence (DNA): TGCGCCAGCAGCCAAGACCGTGGCAGGGCATCTGGCTACACCTTC.